This section outlines one T cell receptor (beta chain) sequence together with its context. Antigen unknown. The CDR3 length is 15 residues. Per germline, CDR1 LNHNV and CDR2 YYDKDF (reference sequence). V lost 3 bases, J lost 6 bases, and 16 bases lay in between. This sample is drawn from a study of blood T cells in healthy people across ages. About the research overall: Capture by template switching was about one barcoded beta molecule per two T cells. Findings and limits, study-wide: Diversity figures derived from one million T cells were judged to underestimate the true value. Naive T cell percentage showed a strong correlation with the diversity of TCR beta.

The second PCR ran about 6 to 12 cycles with a sample-barcoded 5' primer and J-beta primers. TCRdb re-derived calls from the 5' RACE reads in MiXCR, one entry per CDR3 protein. The sample holds around 2 million distinct CDR3 sequences, around 42% seen once. The TCR sequence derives from a human donor in good health. V is TRBV15 and J is TRBJ2-3, with D possibly being TRBD1 or TRBD2 (5 bases each). The sequenced sample consisted of blood. The CDR3: CATSRYRDGADTQYF. CDR3 nucleotide sequence: TGTGCCACCAGCAGGTACCGGGACGGCGCCGATACGCAGTATTTT.